This paragraph covers one T cell receptor beta chain sequence. The junction had 7 bases not matched to a gene; V was cut back by 2 bases and J by 10 bases. The germline V gene has CDR1 DFQATT and CDR2 SNEGSKA (reference sequence). The CDR3 consists of 13 residues. The entry originates in a study of response to subunit inactivated influenza vaccine. TCRdb itself ran the RT-PCR reads through MiXCR, one entry per CDR3 protein. Of roughly 500,000 distinct CDR3 sequences listed, approximately 16% were seen once; the top ten hold over 2.5%. The receptor was derived from a man between 50 and 69 years old who received an inactivated influenza vaccine. The chain employs TRBV20-1 and TRBJ2-1; 8 bases are a match to TRBD2. This material consisted of CD4+ T cells sorted from PBMCs, taken around 25 months after vaccination. Written as DNA, the CDR3 is TGCAGTGCTAGAACTAGCGGAAAATCGGAGCAGTTCTTC. Encoded protein: CSARTSGKSEQFF.